Sequencing of this T cell receptor (beta chain) was carried out in a study of identical twins. General study findings and limits: Invariant cells of the MAIT and iNKT types might have partly distorted the zero-insertion analyses. Carriage of fewer insertions was seen in abundant cord blood beta clonotypes, whereas memory repertoires showed none.

Comment on this clonotype: Its specificity is unknown.

A universal primer binding site was introduced by template switching. The final cDNA contained unique molecular identifiers. TCRdb called the 5' RACE reads again in MiXCR, with one record for every CDR3 protein. The table has approximately 500,000 distinct CDR3 sequences, over 12% seen once. V lost 2 bases and J 5 bases, leaving 14 bases between the germline ends. The CDR3 consists of 15 residues. Germline loops: CDR1 MNHNS, CDR2 SASEGT. Each donor was a healthy Caucasian. These data were also filed under a second study, of yellow fever vaccine responses in identical twins.

The clonotype comes from a woman between 18 and 29 years old in good health. The source material was CD4+ T cells sorted from blood. The genes are TRBV6-1 and TRBJ2-3, with D perhaps matching TRBD1 (5 bases). The CDR3, as DNA: TGTGCCAGCAGTGAAAATCCGACAGATTTAGATACGCAGTATTTT. It codes for CASSENPTDLDTQYF.